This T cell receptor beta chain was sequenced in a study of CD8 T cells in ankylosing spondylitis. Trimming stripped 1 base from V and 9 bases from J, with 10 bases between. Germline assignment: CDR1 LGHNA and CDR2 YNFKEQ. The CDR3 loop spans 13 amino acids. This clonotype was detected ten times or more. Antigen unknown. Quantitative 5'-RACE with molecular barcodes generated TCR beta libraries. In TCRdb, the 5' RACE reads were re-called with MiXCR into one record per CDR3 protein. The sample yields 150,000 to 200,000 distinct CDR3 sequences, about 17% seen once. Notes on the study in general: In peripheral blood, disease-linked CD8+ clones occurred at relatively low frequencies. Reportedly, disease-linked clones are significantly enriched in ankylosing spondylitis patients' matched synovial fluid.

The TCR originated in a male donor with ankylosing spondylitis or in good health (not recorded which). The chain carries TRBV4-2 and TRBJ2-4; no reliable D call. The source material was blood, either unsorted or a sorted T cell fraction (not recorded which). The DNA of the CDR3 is TGTGCCAGCAGCCAAGTCGAAGGTGGCATTCAGTACTTC. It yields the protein CASSQVEGGIQYF.